The 20 T cell receptor beta chains reported below all come from one sample, sequenced in a study of shared clonotypes between healthy human individuals. The repertoire was sequenced with immunoSEQ multiplex PCR; TCRdb's copy has only in-frame clones and lacks some. The repertoire holds some 2,400,000 clones, with under 97% as singletons. The sample taken for sequencing was naive CD4+ T cells sorted from blood. The subset was: CD45RA+ positively selected. All receptors derive from a man between 18 and 35 years old in good health.

The V and J genes are TRBV5-4 and TRBJ2-7; D perhaps matches TRBD2 (8 bases). From germline, CDR1 is SGHNT and CDR2 YYREEE (reference sequence). This CDR3 spans 15 amino acids. V dropped 5 bases and J dropped 1 base, with 16 bases sitting between them. CDR3 DNA sequence: TGTGCCAGCAGATCGGGGGGGGACAGTTCCTACGAGCAGTACTTC. It translates to CASRSGGDSSYEQYF.

V gene TRBV7-9 combines with J gene TRBJ2-6; D gene unclear. Between the trimmed V and J ends, which lost 9 bases and 0 bases, there was a span of 6 bases. The CDR3 loop spans 13 amino acids. Germline assignment: CDR1 SEHNR and CDR2 FQNEAQ (reference sequence). In nucleotides, the CDR3 is TGTGCCAGTCAGTTCTCTGGGGCCAACGTCCTGACTTTC. Its protein is CASQFSGANVLTF.

The chain is built from TRBV6-6 and TRBJ2-6; D might be TRBD2 (5 bases). In germline, CDR1 is MNHNY, CDR2 SVGAGI (reference sequence). Between the trimmed V and J ends, which lost 3 bases and 0 bases, there was a span of 9 bases. The CDR3 totals 16 residues. The CDR3: CASSYRRDSGANVLTF. The CDR3 bases are TGTGCCAGCAGTTATCGACGGGACTCTGGGGCCAACGTCCTGACTTTC.

Remarks on this clone: Other DNA sequences within the sample encode an identical CDR3. The chain has TRBV6-5 and TRBJ1-1; tentative D call: TRBD1 (5 bases). The length of the CDR3 is 14 residues. Trimming cost V 5 bases and J 0 bases, with 10 bases left between them. Germline CDR1 and CDR2: MNHEY and SVGAGI. CDR3 bases: TGTGCCAGCAGTAGACAGATACTGAACACTGAAGCTTTCTTT. This encodes CASSRQILNTEAFF.

V gene TRBV19 combines with J gene TRBJ2-2; no definite D call. V was clipped by 3 bases and J by 1 base, with 6 bases between them. The CDR3 consists of 14 residues. Germline V CDR1 and CDR2: LNHDA, SQIVND (reference sequence). Here the CDR3 reads CASSIPWNTGELFF. In nucleotides, the CDR3 is TGTGCCAGTAGTATTCCCTGGAACACCGGGGAGCTGTTTTTT.

The rearrangement links TRBV11-2 to TRBJ2-5; D is unresolved. Trimming removed 0 bases at V and 2 bases at J, with 7 bases between. Germline V CDR1 and CDR2: SGHAT, FQNNGV. This CDR3 has 14 amino acids. The CDR3 sequence: CASSLDRGQETQYF. As DNA, the CDR3 is TGTGCCAGCAGCTTAGACAGAGGTCAAGAGACCCAGTACTTC.

This chain uses TRBV5-1 with TRBJ2-5, with D unresolved. From germline, CDR1 is SGHRS and CDR2 YFSETQ. The V end was cut by 4 bases, the J end by 6 bases, with 16 bases between. The CDR3 covers 14 residues. The chain's CDR3 is CASSRLQGMQTQYF. In DNA, the CDR3 is TGCGCCAGCAGCCGACTGCAAGGGATGCAGACCCAGTACTTC. Looking up the rest from reference TRBV5-1 and TRBJ2-5 gives the full variable domain: KAGVTQTPRYLIKTRGQQVTLSCSPISGHRSVSWYQQTPGQGLQFLFEYFSETQRNKGNFPGRFSGRQFSNSRSEMNVSTLELGDSALYLCASSRLQGMQTQYFGPGTRLLVL.

This sequence joins TRBV28 and TRBJ1-3; D possibly corresponds to TRBD1 (6 bases). From germline, CDR1 is MDHEN and CDR2 SYDVKM. The CDR3 runs to 16 residues. With 10 bases removed from V and 0 bases from J, the gap between germline ends came to 19 bases. CDR3 amino acids: CATGGDTMLSGNTIYF. In nucleotides, the CDR3 is TGTGCCACAGGAGGGGACACGATGCTCTCTGGAAACACCATATATTTT.

This chain connects TRBV7-9 to TRBJ1-3, with 8 positions matching TRBD1. Looked up from germline, CDR1 is SEHNR and CDR2 is FQNEAQ (reference sequence). Trimming took 3 bases from V and 0 from J; bases not matched to a gene: 10. There are 18 residues in the CDR3. Here the CDR3 reads CASSLGSGQVTSGNTIYF. The CDR3 region has the DNA TGTGCCAGCAGCTTGGGCTCGGGACAGGTTACCTCTGGAAACACCATATATTTT.

The rearrangement uses TRBV5-4 and TRBJ2-1; the match to TRBD1 covers 9 bases. Germline V gene lookup returns CDR1 SGHNT and CDR2 YYREEE (reference sequence). The CDR3 is 14 amino acids. The V gene end was trimmed by 4 bases and the J gene end by 6 bases; junction bases not matched to a gene: 5. The CDR3: CASSAKTGGNEQFF. The DNA for the CDR3 is TGTGCCAGCAGCGCAAAGACAGGGGGCAATGAGCAGTTCTTC.

DNA of the CDR3: TGTGCCTGGAGTGCCGGGACGTCGCACTATGGCTACACCTTC. This gives the protein CAWSAGTSHYGYTF. The chain employs TRBV30 and TRBJ1-2; TRBD1 might be the D (5 bases). V was clipped by 1 base and J by 3 bases, with 12 bases between them. There are 14 residues in the CDR3. Germline-derived CDR1 and CDR2 are GTSNPN and SVGIG (reference sequence).

This clone was detected once. The chain carries TRBV7-2 and TRBJ1-5, with D hard to call. The CDR3 covers 13 residues. With 3 bases removed from V and 8 bases from J, the gap between germline ends came to 11 bases. Germline CDR1 reads SGHTA; CDR2 reads FQGNSA. For the CDR3, the DNA is TGTGCCAGCAGCTTTGGGATGGTCGAGCCCCAGCATTTT. Its protein is CASSFGMVEPQHF.

This chain links TRBV6-5 with TRBJ1-2; D is undetermined. Deletions cut 2 bases from V and 6 bases from J, with 13 bases between. This CDR3 contains 14 residues. CDR1 is MNHEY, CDR2 SVGAGI, per germline. As DNA, the CDR3 is TGTGCCAGCAGTTACGGCCAACCCGGGAATGGCTACACCTTC. This sequence encodes CASSYGQPGNGYTF.

The chain employs TRBV6-6 and TRBJ2-5, with TRBD1 as a possible D gene (5 bases). V lost 2 bases, J lost 0 bases, and 10 bases lay in between. Germline V lookup: CDR1 MNHNY, CDR2 SVGAGI (reference sequence). This CDR3 has 15 residues. CDR3 in DNA: TGTGCCAGCAGTTACCGAAAGGACAACCAAGAGACCCAGTACTTC. Amino acids: CASSYRKDNQETQYF.

V is TRBV4-2 and J is TRBJ2-7, with D perhaps TRBD1 (5 bases). Germline CDR1 LGHNA, CDR2 YNFKEQ. Deletions cut 1 base from V and 2 bases from J, with 21 bases between. This CDR3 contains 18 residues. The CDR3: CASSQASSLQGSTYEQYF. CDR3 sequence (DNA): TGTGCCAGCAGCCAAGCCTCGTCACTCCAGGGCAGTACCTACGAGCAGTACTTC.

Only a few counts were recorded for this clone. The chain carries TRBV30 and TRBJ2-2, with a tentative D call TRBD2 (6 bases). The CDR3 covers 14 residues. Germline V gene sequence: CDR1 GTSNPN, CDR2 SVGIG (reference sequence). The V end lost 3 bases, the J end lost 4 bases, and 12 bases lay between the germline ends. CDR3 bases: TGTGCCTGGAGAAGGGACTTTACCACCGGGGAGCTGTTTTTT. It translates to CAWRRDFTTGELFF.

This rearrangement joins TRBV2 to TRBJ1-3; 7 bases map to TRBD1. Trimming at V came to 2 bases and at J to 3 bases, leaving 10 bases not matched to a gene. CDR3 length: 17 residues. Germline CDR1 and CDR2: SNHLY and FYNNEI. The chain's CDR3 is CASSEPLTGTVGNTIYF. Here the CDR3 DNA reads TGTGCCAGCAGTGAACCTCTGACAGGGACGGTTGGAAACACCATATATTTT.

The count of this clone is one. The gene calls are TRBV28 and TRBJ1-2; 12 nucleotides match TRBD1. J lost 4 bases, V lost 4 bases, and 16 bases had no gene match. The germline CDR1 and CDR2 sequences are MDHEN and SYDVKM. The CDR3 loop spans 19 amino acids. CDR3 DNA sequence: TGTGCCAGCAGTTCAAACCCCGGGACAGGGGGCAATGTTGGCTATGGCTACACCTTC. Protein: CASSSNPGTGGNVGYGYTF.

The CDR3 bases are TGCAGCGGAGGAGGACAGGGGGCCCTAGAGACCCAGTACTTC. Translated, it gives CSGGGQGALETQYF. The chain is built from TRBV29-1 and TRBJ2-5, with 11 bases fitting TRBD1. This CDR3 region has 14 residues. V lost 7 bases to trimming and J lost 4 bases; unmatched junction nucleotides: 8. Germline V gene lookup returns CDR1 SQVTM and CDR2 ANQGSEA. The whole variable domain, remainder taken from reference TRBV29-1 and TRBJ2-5, is SAVISQKPSRDICQRGTSLTIQCQVDSQVTMMFWYRQQPGQSLTLIATANQGSEATYESGFVIDKFPISRPNLTFSTLTVSNMSPEDSSIYLCSGGGQGALETQYFGPGTRLLVL.

The V and J genes are TRBV5-6 and TRBJ1-2, with a weak D call TRBD1 (5 bases). V was shortened by 4 bases and J by 9 bases, with 25 bases between the two germline ends. The CDR3 contains 16 residues. Germline CDR1 SGHDT, CDR2 YYEEEE. The CDR3 sequence: CASSIGGDASRVSYTF. CDR3 in DNA: TGTGCCAGCAGCATCGGTGGGGACGCTTCTAGGGTGAGCTACACCTTC. The full variable domain, in which reference TRBV5-6 and TRBJ1-2 provide the parts outside the CDR3, is DAGVTQSPTHLIKTRGQQVTLRCSPKSGHDTVSWYQQALGQGPQFIFQYYEEEERQRGNFPDRFSGHQFPNYSSELNVNALLLGDSALYLCASSIGGDASRVSYTFGSGTRLTVV.